The 13 T cell receptor beta chains in this list originate from one sample, sequenced in a study of T cell repertoires in cytomegalovirus infection. Their recognized antigens are unknown. TCRdb passed the reads through MiXCR, listing each CDR3 protein once. Of about half a million distinct CDR3 sequences in the sample, 30% to 40% are singletons; the top ten hold roughly a sixth. The sample here was cultured PBMCs, taken from culture after CMV antigen stimulation. The receptors were sampled from a human donor in good health (CMV status not recorded). Some clones in this sample may be carry-over from other donors' samples.

This clonotype occurred a few times. This chain uses TRBV3-1 with TRBJ2-1; D remains unclear. V was trimmed by 1 base and J by 0 bases, leaving 7 bases between them. Germline V lookup: CDR1 LGHDT, CDR2 YNNKEL (reference sequence). The CDR3 is made up of 15 amino acids. The CDR3 nucleotides are TGTGCCAGCAGCCAAGGGGTCCTCTCCTACAATGAGCAGTTCTTC. Its protein is CASSQGVLSYNEQFF.

This chain links TRBV20-1 with TRBJ2-3; 7 bases are shared with TRBD1. The CDR3 runs 11 residues. CDR1 and CDR2 from the germline V gene are DFQATT and SNEGSKA (reference sequence). With 5 bases clipped from V and 4 bases from J, the junction kept 0 bases outside the gene matches. The DNA of the CDR3 is TGCAGTGCTCAGGGGGCAGATACGCAGTATTTT. This encodes CSAQGADTQYF.

The rearrangement links TRBV9 to TRBJ2-1, with TRBD2 matching 16 bases. This CDR3 is 19 amino acids long. Germline assignment: CDR1 SGDLS and CDR2 YYNGEE. After removal of 0 bases from V and 6 bases from J, the junction contained 9 bases not matched to a gene. Here the CDR3 reads CASSVELGLAGGPGNEQFF. The CDR3 nucleotides read TGTGCCAGCAGCGTAGAATTGGGACTAGCGGGAGGGCCCGGCAATGAGCAGTTCTTC. The full variable domain, with the rest looked up from reference TRBV9 and TRBJ2-1, is DSGVTQTPKHLITATGQRVTLRCSPRSGDLSVYWYQQSLDQGLQFLIQYYNGEERAKGNILERFSAQQFPDLHSELNLSSLELGDSALYFCASSVELGLAGGPGNEQFFGPGTRLTVL.

This clonotype showed up just a few times. The V gene is TRBV18, the J gene TRBJ2-5, with a weak D call TRBD2 (6 bases). Trimming cost V 2 bases and J 0 bases, with 10 bases left between them. This CDR3 is built from 15 residues. CDR1 and CDR2 (germline): KGHSH, LQKENI. The DNA of the CDR3 is TGTGCCAGCTCACCATTGGGGGACTACCAAGAGACCCAGTACTTC. The encoded protein is CASSPLGDYQETQYF.

In this sample, this clonotype turned up a few times. The J gene is TRBJ1-2, the V gene TRBV7-3; the match to TRBD1 covers 8 bases. V dropped 2 bases and J dropped 8; count of bases not matched to a gene: 10. The CDR3 sequence is 15 residues long. Germline V gene lookup returns CDR1 SGHTA and CDR2 FQGTGA. CDR3 amino acids: CASSLGNRGAEGYTF. The CDR3 DNA sequence: TGTGCCAGCAGCTTAGGGAACAGGGGGGCGGAAGGCTACACCTTC.

The chain employs TRBV5-4 and TRBJ2-7; D is uncertain. The V end lost 0 bases, the J end lost 5 bases, and 9 bases lay between the germline ends. CDR1 SGHNT and CDR2 YYREEE come from the germline V gene (reference sequence). The CDR3 sequence is 13 residues long. In DNA, the CDR3 is TGTGCCAGCAGCTTGGCTGGTAGGAACGAGCAGTACTTC. It specifies CASSLAGRNEQYF.

This clonotype was seen a few times. V and J are TRBV7-9 and TRBJ2-2, with 8 bases identical to TRBD2. The germline gives CDR1 SEHNR, CDR2 FQNEAQ (reference sequence). The junction had 9 bases not matched to a gene; V was cut back by 5 bases and J by 4 bases. The CDR3 covers 16 residues. CDR3 nucleotides: TGTGCCAGCAGCCCCGCGGGACTAGTGAGCACCGGGGAGCTGTTTTTT. This sequence encodes CASSPAGLVSTGELFF.

There are a few counts of this clonotype. V gene TRBV20-1 combines with J gene TRBJ1-5, with D possibly being TRBD1 (6 bases). The CDR3 extends over 14 amino acids. Germline assignment: CDR1 DFQATT and CDR2 SNEGSKA (reference sequence). Trimming removed 0 bases at V and 4 bases at J, with 10 bases between. CDR3 DNA: TGCAGTGCTAGAGATCGCAGGGGAAATCAGCCCCAGCATTTT. Its protein is CSARDRRGNQPQHF.

The chain uses TRBV6-1 and TRBJ1-4; D is possibly TRBD1 (5 bases). V shed 5 bases and J shed 1 base, with 11 bases lying between them. Germline V lookup: CDR1 MNHNS, CDR2 SASEGT. The CDR3 is 15 amino acids. The DNA for the CDR3 is TGTGCCAGCAGTCCACCGGGGCTAACTAATGAAAAACTGTTTTTT. It codes for CASSPPGLTNEKLFF.

This chain connects TRBV7-9 to TRBJ2-5; D gene uncertain. Trimming removed 0 bases at V and 7 bases at J, with 12 bases between. Germline loops: CDR1 SEHNR, CDR2 FQNEAQ (reference sequence). This CDR3 has 14 residues. The CDR3: CASSLALSYRTQYF. CDR3 DNA: TGTGCCAGCAGCTTAGCACTAAGCTACCGGACCCAGTACTTC.

This clonotype was detected only a few times. This chain uses TRBV5-4 with TRBJ2-5; TRBD2 matches 8 bases. CDR1 SGHNT and CDR2 YYREEE come from the germline V gene (reference sequence). The J segment lost 5 bases and the V segment lost 3 bases, leaving 12 bases of the junction unmatched. The CDR3 totals 16 residues. CDR3 loop: CASSSRRLAYDETQYF. In DNA form, the CDR3 reads TGTGCCAGCAGCTCGCGACGACTAGCGTATGACGAGACCCAGTACTTC.

The J gene is TRBJ1-1, the V gene TRBV28; no clear D. CDR1 is MDHEN and CDR2 is SYDVKM in the germline V gene. Trimming removed 7 bases at V and 8 bases at J, with 11 bases between. This CDR3 is 11 amino acids long. Here the CDR3 reads CASTVQREAFF. The CDR3 nucleotides read TGTGCCAGCACGGTACAGAGAGAAGCTTTCTTT.

In this sample, this clonotype turned up a few times. V and J are TRBV4-1 and TRBJ1-1; perhaps TRBD1 as D (5 bases). The germline V gene encodes CDR1 MGHRA and CDR2 YSYEKL. V was pared by 2 bases and J by 1 base, with 14 bases between. This CDR3 region has 16 residues. The CDR3 bases are TGCGCCAGCAGCCAATTTCTGGGGCAGCCGAACACTGAAGCTTTCTTT. This codes for CASSQFLGQPNTEAFF.